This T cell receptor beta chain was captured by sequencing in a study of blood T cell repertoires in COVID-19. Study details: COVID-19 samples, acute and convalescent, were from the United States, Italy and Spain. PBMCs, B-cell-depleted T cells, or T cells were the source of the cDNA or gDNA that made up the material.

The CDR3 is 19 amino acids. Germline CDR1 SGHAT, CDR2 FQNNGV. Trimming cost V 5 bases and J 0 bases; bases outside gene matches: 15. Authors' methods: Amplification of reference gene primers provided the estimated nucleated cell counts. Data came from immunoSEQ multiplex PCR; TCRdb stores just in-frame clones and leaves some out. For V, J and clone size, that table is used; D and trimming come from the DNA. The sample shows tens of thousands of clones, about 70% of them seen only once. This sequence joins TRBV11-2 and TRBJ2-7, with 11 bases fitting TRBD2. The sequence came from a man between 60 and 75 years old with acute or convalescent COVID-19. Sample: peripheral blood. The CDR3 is CASSRYSGRGYVSSYEQYF. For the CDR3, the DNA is TGTGCCAGCAGCCGCTATAGCGGGAGGGGGTATGTTAGCTCCTACGAGCAGTACTTC.